These 24 T cell receptor beta chains share one sample of origin, sequenced in a study of cytomegalovirus exposure and HLA in healthy donors. The study ran its PCR with 60 Vbeta and 13 Jbeta primers. Data came from immunoSEQ multiplex PCR; TCRdb stores just in-frame clones and leaves some out. The sample shows about 140,000 clones, about three quarters of them seen only once. Material: PBMCs. The receptors come from a woman aged 25 to 45 in good health and CMV-seronegative.

A word on this clone: One base separates it from a far larger clone, so it is likely a read error. The V and J genes are TRBV7-6 and TRBJ2-7; no clear D. V was shortened by 8 bases and J by 0 bases, with 5 bases between the two germline ends. Germline CDR1 and CDR2: SGHVS and FNYEAQ. The CDR3 loop spans 11 amino acids. Here the CDR3 reads CASAGSYEQYF. The DNA of the CDR3 is TGTGCCAGCGCCGGCTCCTACGAGCAGTACTTC.

This clone was detected only a few times. J is TRBJ2-2 and V is TRBV7-3; D not resolved. In germline, CDR1 is SGHTA, CDR2 FQGTGA. This CDR3 contains 14 residues. V lost 1 base and J lost 5, with 8 bases in between. The CDR3 region has the DNA TGTGCCAGCAGCTTAAGGGCAGATACCGGGGAGCTGTTTTTT. This codes for CASSLRADTGELFF.

This clone was seen only a few times. The gene calls are TRBV28 and TRBJ2-7; 8 bases fit TRBD2. The CDR3 consists of 12 residues. Germline V gene data show CDR1 as MDHEN and CDR2 as SYDVKM. J lost 6 bases, V lost 8 bases, and 6 bases had no gene match. The CDR3 region is CASGSGTGEQYF. The CDR3 DNA follows: TGTGCCAGCGGTAGCGGGACGGGCGAGCAGTACTTC. Full variable domain (rest looked up from reference TRBV28 and TRBJ2-7): DVKVTQSSRYLVKRTGEKVFLECVQDMDHENMFWYRQDPGLGLRLIYFSYDVKMKEKGDIPEGYSVSREKKERFSLILESASTNQTSMYLCASGSGTGEQYFGPGTRLTVT.

The chain is built from TRBV11-2 and TRBJ1-1; D not certain. The CDR3 sequence is 13 residues long. Germline V gene data show CDR1 as SGHAT and CDR2 as FQNNGV. Trimming stripped 1 base from V and 0 bases from J, with 3 bases between. The DNA for the CDR3 is TGTGCCAGCAGCTTAGGAGTGAACACTGAAGCTTTCTTT. This translates into CASSLGVNTEAFF.

The chain employs TRBV10-3 and TRBJ2-5, with 9 bases aligning to TRBD1. V was pared by 5 bases and J by 2 bases, with 6 bases of the junction left unmatched. The CDR3 totals 15 residues. Germline V lookup: CDR1 ENHRY, CDR2 SYGVKD. CDR3 residues: CAISPTGGNQETQYF. CDR3 in DNA: TGTGCCATCAGTCCTACAGGGGGCAATCAAGAGACCCAGTACTTC.

This clone was seen only a few times. V is TRBV6-5 and J is TRBJ2-7; no firm D call. V lost 7 bases and J lost 4, with 5 bases in between. Germline CDR1 is MNHEY and CDR2 is SVGAGI. This CDR3 region has 10 residues. The DNA of the CDR3 is TGTGCCAGCACCCTATACGAGCAGTACTTC. This encodes CASTLYEQYF.

This clone was counted between two and nine times. The chain combines TRBV2 with TRBJ1-2; no firm D call. In germline, CDR1 is SNHLY, CDR2 FYNNEI. The CDR3 loop spans 15 amino acids. Trimming cost V 10 bases and J 8 bases, with 26 bases left between them. In nucleotides, the CDR3 is TGTGCCACCCATAGAGAGGCAGTCGCAGTCGGAGGCTACACCTTC. It yields the protein CATHREAVAVGGYTF.

A single count supports this clone. The CDR3 DNA follows: TGTGCCAGCAGTGCTCCGGGACAGGGAACTGAAAAACTGTTTTTT. This codes for CASSAPGQGTEKLFF. V and J are TRBV25-1 and TRBJ1-4; 9 positions agree with TRBD1. Unmatched junction bases numbered 7, after V lost 4 bases and J lost 7 bases. CDR3 length equals 15 residues. In germline, CDR1 is MGHDK, CDR2 SYGVNS.

The chain links TRBV5-1 to TRBJ2-2, with 15 bases fitting TRBD2. This CDR3 has 14 residues. Losses at the gene ends were 7 bases for V and 6 bases for J; bases not matched to a gene: 1. Germline assignment: CDR1 SGHRS and CDR2 YFSETQ. The CDR3 reads CASGLAGGPGELFF. The CDR3 region has the DNA TGCGCCAGCGGACTAGCGGGGGGGCCCGGGGAGCTGTTTTTT.

The chain couples TRBV5-1 to TRBJ2-5; D is ambiguous. V was shortened by 1 base and J by 4 bases, with 8 bases between the two germline ends. The CDR3 loop spans 13 amino acids. Germline V gene sequence: CDR1 SGHRS, CDR2 YFSETQ. CDR3 sequence reads: CASSLLPGETQYF. In DNA, the CDR3 is TGCGCCAGCAGCTTGCTACCGGGAGAGACCCAGTACTTC.

This clone came up once. The chain uses TRBV10-3 and TRBJ2-1, with 12 nucleotides matching TRBD2. V was pared by 5 bases and J by 2 bases, with 4 bases of the junction left unmatched. The CDR3 is made up of 16 amino acids. Germline loops: CDR1 ENHRY, CDR2 SYGVKD. The CDR3 is CAISSGTSGPYNEQFF. The CDR3 bases are TGTGCCATCAGTTCCGGGACTAGCGGGCCCTACAATGAGCAGTTCTTC.

The chain has TRBV7-6 and TRBJ2-5; 12 nucleotides line up with TRBD2. V trimming: 3 bases; J trimming: 4 bases; junction bases outside the gene matches: 9. The germline CDR1 and CDR2 sequences are SGHVS and FNYEAQ. This CDR3 contains 17 residues. This CDR3 is CASSFLLAGGHGETQYF. As DNA, the CDR3 is TGTGCCAGCAGCTTTCTTCTAGCGGGGGGGCATGGAGAGACCCAGTACTTC.

This clone was seen once. The chain has TRBV30 and TRBJ2-5, with 7 bases lining up with TRBD1. The J call may be in error: the DNA end matches TRBJ2-7 better. Germline CDR1 is GTSNPN and CDR2 is SVGIG (reference sequence). This CDR3 has 12 amino acids. The DNA of the CDR3 is TGTGCCTGGGGGACAGCCTCCTACGAGCAGTACTTC. Translating it yields CAWGTASYEQYF.

This chain's CDR3 is CASSPRAAGGGHRSPDTQYF. For the CDR3, the DNA is TGTGCCAGCAGCCCCAGAGCAGCTGGCGGGGGGCACAGGTCCCCAGATACGCAGTATTTT. V usage is TRBV7-8 and J usage is TRBJ2-3, with 8 bases that match TRBD2. Germline-derived CDR1 and CDR2 are SGHVS and FQNEAQ. Trimming cost V 5 bases and J 4 bases; bases outside gene matches: 23. The CDR3 covers 20 residues.

The chain carries TRBV28 and TRBJ2-3; D gene unclear. This CDR3 has 14 amino acids. Germline-derived CDR1 and CDR2 are MDHEN and SYDVKM. The V gene lost 3 bases and the J gene lost 2 bases, with 9 bases spanning the gap. The CDR3 coding sequence is TGTGCCAGCAGTTTGGCGGATTACACAGATACGCAGTATTTT. This encodes CASSLADYTDTQYF. The full variable domain, in which reference TRBV28 and TRBJ2-3 provide the parts outside the CDR3, is DVKVTQSSRYLVKRTGEKVFLECVQDMDHENMFWYRQDPGLGLRLIYFSYDVKMKEKGDIPEGYSVSREKKERFSLILESASTNQTSMYLCASSLADYTDTQYFGPGTRLTVL.

V gene TRBV21-1 combines with J gene TRBJ2-5; the DNA was not used to check the table's D call, TRBD2. TRBV21-1 is recorded as a pseudogene. The CDR3 totals 15 residues. The CDR3 DNA reads as TGTGCCAGCAGCCCAAGAGAGGGCAGTAAAGAGACCCAGTACTTC. It encodes CASSPREGSKETQYF.

The chain uses TRBV6-5 and TRBJ2-1; perhaps TRBD1 as D (5 bases). V was clipped by 5 bases and J by 8 bases, with 16 bases between them. The CDR3 covers 14 residues. Per germline, CDR1 MNHEY and CDR2 SVGAGI. CDR3 amino acids: CASSRLEGVYEQFF. CDR3 in DNA: TGTGCCAGCAGTCGCCTCGAAGGGGTCTATGAGCAGTTCTTC.

The J gene is TRBJ2-7, the V gene TRBV2; 9 bases fit TRBD1. The CDR3 has 14 residues. In germline, CDR1 is SNHLY, CDR2 FYNNEI. The junction had 10 bases not matched to a gene; V was cut back by 8 bases and J by 5 bases. The CDR3 spells CASLPGQGFHEQYF. DNA for the CDR3: TGTGCCAGCCTTCCGGGACAGGGTTTCCACGAGCAGTACTTC.

V is TRBV14 and J is TRBJ2-1; 8 positions match TRBD2. The germline V gene has CDR1 SGHDN and CDR2 FVKESK. J lost 8 bases, V lost 3 bases, and 6 bases had no gene match. The CDR3 length is 14 residues. The CDR3 nucleotides read TGTGCCAGCAGCCATGCGGGAGGCAGCTATGAGCAGTTCTTC. It is translated as CASSHAGGSYEQFF.

This clone was picked up one time. The chain employs TRBV27 and TRBJ1-2, with a tentative D call TRBD1 (5 bases). Trimming pared 3 bases from V and 0 bases from J, leaving 5 bases between. Germline assignment: CDR1 MNHEY and CDR2 SMNVEV (reference sequence). The CDR3 sequence is 13 residues long. In nucleotides, the CDR3 is TGTGCCAGCAGTTTCAGGGCTAACTATGGCTACACCTTC. Protein sequence: CASSFRANYGYTF.

This sequence joins TRBV5-1 and TRBJ2-7, with a possible D match to TRBD1 (5 bases). The CDR3 has 14 residues. CDR1 and CDR2 from the germline V gene are SGHRS and YFSETQ. The V gene lost 0 bases and the J gene lost 7 bases, with 14 bases spanning the gap. The CDR3 DNA is TGCGCCAGCAGCTTGGTTGCAGGGTTTGGGGAGCAGTACTTC. Translation: CASSLVAGFGEQYF.

This chain links TRBV5-1 with TRBJ2-3, with D perhaps matching TRBD2 (5 bases). Trimming shortened V by 0 bases and J by 3 bases, and 8 bases separated the two germline ends. Germline CDR1 and CDR2: SGHRS and YFSETQ. This CDR3 is 14 amino acids long. The CDR3 sequence: CASSLEEETDTQYF. The DNA of the CDR3 is TGCGCCAGCAGCTTGGAGGAGGAGACAGATACGCAGTATTTT.

The chain recombines TRBV6-1 with TRBJ1-2, with 8 nucleotides matching TRBD1. The J segment lost 3 bases and the V segment lost 7 bases, leaving 7 bases of the junction unmatched. The CDR3 is 14 residues long. Germline lookup yields CDR1 MNHNS and CDR2 SASEGT. DNA of the CDR3: TGTGCCAGCATATGGACAGGGATGGACTATGGCTACACCTTC. Protein: CASIWTGMDYGYTF.

Note on this clone: A junction end diverges from the germline sequence, so it may reflect a read error. The chain uses TRBV5-4 and TRBJ2-3; the match to TRBD1 covers 9 bases. The CDR3 loop spans 14 amino acids. The germline V gene has CDR1 SGHNT and CDR2 YYREEE (reference sequence). The CDR3 loop reads CASGLQGATDTQYF. The CDR3 DNA reads as TGTGCCAGCGGCTTACAGGGGGCCACAGATACGCAGTATTTT.